These T cell receptor beta chains were read from a single sample in a study of tumor-infiltrating lymphocytes in primary liver carcinoma. TCRdb re-called the multiplex PCR reads through MiXCR, storing one row per CDR3 protein. This sample has some 320,000 distinct CDR3 sequences; less than 75% occur once, and the top ten carry about 9.4%. The sequenced sample consisted of peripheral blood. The receptors originated from a man in his forties with primary liver carcinoma and hepatitis B virus infection. The CDR3 runs from the conserved cysteine through the conserved F or W. Fields, in order: D gene, J gene, clone size, V gene, CDR3 protein, CDR3 DNA. The D gene is left open where the match is weak. The size entry is marked missing in some rows and otherwise reads once, few, many or a size class.

D gene: NA; J gene: TRBJ1-1; clone size: many; V gene: TRBV6-1; CDR3 protein: CASSRAASDTEAFF; CDR3 DNA: TGTGCCAGCAGTCGGGCTGCCTCCGACACTGAAGCTTTCTTT
D gene: NA; J gene: TRBJ1-1; clone size: once; V gene: TRBV10-3; CDR3 protein: CAIREGDRAEALF; CDR3 DNA: TGTGCCATCAGGGAGGGCGATAGAGCTGAAGCTCTCTTT
D gene: NA; J gene: TRBJ2-7; clone size: NA; V gene: TRBV14; CDR3 protein: CACSWAAKPSYEQYF; CDR3 DNA: TGTGCCTGCAGTTGGGCGGCGAAACCATCCTACGAGCAGTACTTC
D gene: TRBD1; J gene: TRBJ1-5; clone size: NA; V gene: TRBV6-5; CDR3 protein: CASSPTGAPRNQPQHF; CDR3 DNA: TGTGCCAGCAGTCCGACAGGGGCGCCTAGGAATCAGCCCCAGCATTTT
D gene: TRBD2; J gene: TRBJ2-3; clone size: few; V gene: TRBV5-5; CDR3 protein: CASGRTSASTDTQYF; CDR3 DNA: TGTGCCAGCGGACGGACTAGCGCTAGCACAGATACGCAGTATTTT
D gene: NA; J gene: TRBJ2-3; clone size: NA; V gene: TRBV6-6; CDR3 protein: CASSPLPAVNTQYF; CDR3 DNA: TGTGCCAGCAGTCCCCTTCCCGCCGTAAATACGCAGTATTTT
D gene: TRBD1; J gene: TRBJ2-7; clone size: NA; V gene: TRBV28; CDR3 protein: CASSLPGTGVHEQYF; CDR3 DNA: TGTGCCAGCAGTTTGCCCGGGACAGGGGTACACGAGCAGTACTTC
D gene: NA; J gene: TRBJ2-2; clone size: once; V gene: TRBV6-6; CDR3 protein: CASSCTGAGELFF; CDR3 DNA: TGTGCCAGCAGTTGCACGGGGGCCGGGGAGCTGTTTTTT
D gene: TRBD2; J gene: TRBJ2-4; clone size: once; V gene: TRBV11-2; CDR3 protein: CASSNGLAGLLLDIQYF; CDR3 DNA: TGTGCCAGCAGCAACGGACTAGCGGGACTGCTCTTGGACATTCAGTACTTC
D gene: NA; J gene: TRBJ1-1; clone size: few; V gene: TRBV4-2; CDR3 protein: CVSSQDFAGVMNTEAFF; CDR3 DNA: TGTGTCAGCAGCCAAGATTTCGCAGGGGTAATGAACACTGAAGCTTTCTTT
D gene: TRBD1; J gene: TRBJ2-1; clone size: NA; V gene: TRBV11-1; CDR3 protein: CASTSGTGYDEQLF; CDR3 DNA: TGTGCAAGCACCTCCGGGACAGGTTACGATGAGCAGCTCTTC
D gene: TRBD2; J gene: TRBJ2-7; clone size: NA; V gene: TRBV4-2; CDR3 protein: CASSQVGGGTCEQYF; CDR3 DNA: TGTGCCAGCAGCCAAGTCGGCGGGGGAACCTGTGAACAGTACTTC
D gene: NA; J gene: TRBJ2-7; clone size: NA; V gene: TRBV30; CDR3 protein: CAWKQDTGYEQYF; CDR3 DNA: TGTGCCTGGAAACAGGACACTGGATACGAGCAGTACTTC
D gene: TRBD1; J gene: TRBJ2-2; clone size: NA; V gene: TRBV5-6; CDR3 protein: CASSYGQGDAGELFF; CDR3 DNA: TGTGCCAGCAGCTACGGACAGGGGGACGCCGGGGAGCTGTTTTTT